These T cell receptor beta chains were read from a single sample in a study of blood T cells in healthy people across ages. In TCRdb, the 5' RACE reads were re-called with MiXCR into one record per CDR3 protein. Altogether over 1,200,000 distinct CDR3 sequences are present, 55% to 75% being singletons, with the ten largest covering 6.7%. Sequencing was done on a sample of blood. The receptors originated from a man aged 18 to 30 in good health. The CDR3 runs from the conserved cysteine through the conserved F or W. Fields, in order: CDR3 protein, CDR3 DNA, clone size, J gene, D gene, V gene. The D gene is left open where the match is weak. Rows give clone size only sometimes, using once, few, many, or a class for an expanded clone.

CDR3: CASSQEVAWTYEQYF; DNA: TGCGCCAGCAGCCAAGAAGTAGCGTGGACCTACGAGCAGTACTTC; size: few; J: TRBJ2-7; D: .; V: TRBV4-1
CDR3: CAISDLAGETQYF; DNA: TGTGCCATCAGTGACCTAGCGGGAGAGACCCAGTACTTC; size: .; J: TRBJ2-5; D: TRBD2; V: TRBV10-3
CDR3: CASITSGKSYEQYF; DNA: TGTGCCAGCATAACTAGCGGGAAGTCCTACGAGCAGTACTTC; size: .; J: TRBJ2-7; D: TRBD2; V: TRBV25-1
CDR3: CASSLDPASRQQYF; DNA: TGTGCCAGCAGCTTAGATCCGGCAAGCCGGCAGCAGTACTTC; size: .; J: TRBJ2-5; D: .; V: TRBV11-2
CDR3: CASSYSGRGDVPLHF; DNA: TGTGCCAGCAGTTACTCCGGCAGGGGAGATGTCCCCCTCCACTTT; size: few; J: TRBJ1-6; D: .; V: TRBV6-5
CDR3: CASRPIRTGQETQYF; DNA: TGTGCCAGCAGACCTATTCGGACAGGGCAAGAGACCCAGTACTTC; size: .; J: TRBJ2-5; D: TRBD1; V: TRBV6-5
CDR3: CASSPAAGGLEQFF; DNA: TGCGCCAGCAGCCCCGCTGCGGGGGGGCTAGAGCAGTTCTTC; size: .; J: TRBJ2-1; D: TRBD2; V: TRBV5-1
CDR3: CASRGPDTEAFF; DNA: TGTGCCAGCAGGGGTCCAGACACTGAAGCTTTCTTT; size: .; J: TRBJ1-1; D: .; V: TRBV25-1
CDR3: CASSLSATWTNEKLFF; DNA: TGTGCCAGCAGCTTATCCGCAACGTGGACTAATGAAAAACTGTTTTTT; size: once; J: TRBJ1-4; D: .; V: TRBV9
CDR3: CSAAVNTGMWTYEQYF; DNA: TGCAGCGCCGCCGTAAATACAGGGATGTGGACCTACGAGCAGTACTTC; size: .; J: TRBJ2-7; D: .; V: TRBV29-1
CDR3: CASSQTSGSAYEQYF; DNA: TGTGCCAGCAGCCAGACTAGCGGGAGTGCCTACGAGCAGTACTTC; size: .; J: TRBJ2-7; D: TRBD2; V: TRBV7-9
CDR3: CASSQGIGFREQYF; DNA: TGTGCCAGCAGCCAAGGTATCGGATTTCGCGAGCAGTACTTC; size: .; J: TRBJ2-7; D: .; V: TRBV14
CDR3: CASSLGWGQDNYEQYF; DNA: TGTGCCAGCAGCTTAGGATGGGGACAAGATAATTACGAGCAGTACTTC; size: .; J: TRBJ2-7; D: .; V: TRBV11-2
CDR3: CASSQARDRDHGYTF; DNA: TGTGCCAGCAGCCAAGCTCGGGACAGGGACCATGGCTACACCTTC; size: .; J: TRBJ1-2; D: TRBD1; V: TRBV14
CDR3: CASSFLNNEQFF; DNA: TGTGCCAGCAGTTTCCTCAACAATGAGCAGTTCTTC; size: once; J: TRBJ2-1; D: .; V: TRBV27
CDR3: CASSQDEAGFQETQYF; DNA: TGCGCCAGCAGCCAAGATGAAGCGGGATTCCAAGAGACCCAGTACTTC; size: .; J: TRBJ2-5; D: TRBD2; V: TRBV4-1
CDR3: CSARIRGAGFMNTEAFF; DNA: TGCAGTGCTAGAATCAGGGGGGCAGGTTTTATGAACACTGAAGCTTTCTTT; size: .; J: TRBJ1-1; D: TRBD1; V: TRBV20-1
CDR3: CASSLEAGRTGELFF; DNA: TGTGCCAGCAGCTTGGAGGCGGGGCGCACCGGGGAGCTATTTTTT; size: .; J: TRBJ2-2; D: .; V: TRBV5-5
CDR3: CASTLRAVSNQPQHF; DNA: TGCGCCAGCACCCTGCGAGCGGTTAGCAATCAGCCCCAACATTTT; size: .; J: TRBJ1-5; D: .; V: TRBV4-1
CDR3: CSVELGAGGPYEQYF; DNA: TGCAGCGTTGAACTTGGAGCGGGGGGGCCCTACGAGCAGTACTTC; size: .; J: TRBJ2-7; D: TRBD2; V: TRBV29-1
CDR3: CASSFNRAGNTIYF; DNA: TGTGCCAGCAGCTTTAACAGGGCCGGAAACACCATATATTTT; size: .; J: TRBJ1-3; D: .; V: TRBV7-9
CDR3: CASSRSRQGNQETQYF; DNA: TGTGCCAGCAGTAGAAGTCGTCAGGGTAACCAAGAGACCCAGTACTTC; size: .; J: TRBJ2-5; D: .; V: TRBV2
CDR3: CASSLGGARGNEQFF; DNA: TGTGCCAGCAGCTTAGGAGGGGCCCGGGGGAATGAGCAGTTCTTC; size: .; J: TRBJ2-1; D: .; V: TRBV7-2
CDR3: CASSFYSGTAGGYTF; DNA: TGTGCCAGCAGCTTCTACTCCGGGACAGCGGGAGGCTACACCTTC; size: .; J: TRBJ1-2; D: TRBD1; V: TRBV11-2
CDR3: CASSLVPGREQYF; DNA: TGTGCCAGCAGCTTAGTGCCGGGTAGGGAGCAGTACTTC; size: few; J: TRBJ2-7; D: .; V: TRBV7-9
CDR3: CASSQAGAKGTQYF; DNA: TGTGCCAGCAGCCAAGCGGGCGCCAAAGGAACCCAGTACTTC; size: .; J: TRBJ2-7; D: .; V: TRBV4-2